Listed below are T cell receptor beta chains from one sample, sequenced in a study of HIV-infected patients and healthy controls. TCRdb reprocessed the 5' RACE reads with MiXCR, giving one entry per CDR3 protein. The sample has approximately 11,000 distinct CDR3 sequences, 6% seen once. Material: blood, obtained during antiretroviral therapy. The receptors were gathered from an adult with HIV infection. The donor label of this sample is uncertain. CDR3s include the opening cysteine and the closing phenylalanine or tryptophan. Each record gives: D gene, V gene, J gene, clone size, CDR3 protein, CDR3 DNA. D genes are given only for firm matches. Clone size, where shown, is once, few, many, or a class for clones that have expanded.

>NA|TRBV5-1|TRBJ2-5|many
CASSSETETQYF
TGCGCCAGCAGCTCCGAGACGGAGACCCAGTACTTC
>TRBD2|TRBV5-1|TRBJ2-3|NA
CASSLAVASGGTDTQYF
TGCGCCAGCAGCTTGGCTGTTGCTAGCGGGGGCACAGATACGCAGTATTTT
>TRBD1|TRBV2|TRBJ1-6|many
CASSLQQGAQSSPLHF
TGTGCCAGCAGTCTACAACAGGGGGCGCAATCTTCACCCCTCCACTTT
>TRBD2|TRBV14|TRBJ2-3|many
CASSQLGLAGDTQYF
TGTGCCAGCAGCCAGTTAGGACTAGCCGGAGATACGCAGTATTTT
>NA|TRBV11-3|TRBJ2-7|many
CASSRTGEQYF
TGTGCCAGCAGCCGGACGGGGGAGCAGTACTTC
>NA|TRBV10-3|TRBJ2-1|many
CAISVANEQFF
TGTGCCATCAGTGTGGCCAATGAGCAGTTCTTC
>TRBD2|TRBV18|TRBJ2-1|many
CASSPGGVAGNEQFF
TGTGCCAGCTCACCAGGAGGAGTAGCGGGGAATGAGCAGTTCTTC
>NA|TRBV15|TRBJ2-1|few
CATSLEVGGVKGEQFF
TGTGCCACCAGCTTAGAAGTCGGGGGAGTCAAGGGTGAGCAGTTCTTC
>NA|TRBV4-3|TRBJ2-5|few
CASSRMAGQETQYF
TGCGCCAGCAGCCGGATGGCCGGCCAAGAGACCCAGTACTTC
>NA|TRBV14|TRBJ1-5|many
CASSQSFDRPQHF
TGTGCCAGCAGCCAATCGTTCGACCGGCCCCAGCATTTT
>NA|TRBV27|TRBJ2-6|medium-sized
CASRAVFSGANVLTF
TGTGCCAGCAGGGCAGTCTTCTCTGGGGCCAACGTCCTGACTTTC
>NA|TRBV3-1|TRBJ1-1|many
CASSHLDRAEAFF
TGTGCCAGCAGCCACCTAGACAGAGCCGAAGCTTTCTTT
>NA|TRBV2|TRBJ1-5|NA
CASREAENQPQHF
TGTGCCAGCAGGGAGGCAGAAAATCAGCCCCAGCATTTT
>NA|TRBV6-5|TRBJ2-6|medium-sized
CASSRAPGANVLTF
TGCGCCTCTTCCAGAGCGCCAGGGGCCAACGTCCTGACTTTC
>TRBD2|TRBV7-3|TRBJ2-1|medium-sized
CASSDTAPTAGAQWEQFF
TGTGCCAGCAGCGATACTGCCCCCACTGCGGGAGCGCAGTGGGAGCAGTTCTTC
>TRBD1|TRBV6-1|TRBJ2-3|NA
CASSVTGNTDTQYF
TGTGCCAGCAGTGTGACAGGGAACACAGATACGCAGTATTTT
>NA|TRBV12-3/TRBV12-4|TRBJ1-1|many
CASRKGVSQAFF
TGTGCCAGCAGAAAGGGGGTATCGCAAGCTTTCTTT
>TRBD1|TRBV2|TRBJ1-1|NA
CASRGRGRGTEAFF
TGTGCCAGCAGGGGCAGGGGGCGCGGCACTGAAGCTTTCTTT
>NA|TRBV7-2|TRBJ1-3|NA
CASSPGTHSGNTIYF
TGTGCCAGCAGCCCCGGGACACACTCTGGAAACACCATATATTTT
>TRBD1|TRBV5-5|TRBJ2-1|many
CASSPGTGPRYNEQFF
TGTGCCAGCAGCCCCGGGACAGGGCCCAGGTACAATGAGCAGTTCTTC
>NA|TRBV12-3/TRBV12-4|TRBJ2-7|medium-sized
CASSLGGKGTYEQYF
TGTGCCAGCAGTTTAGGAGGAAAGGGGACCTACGAGCAGTACTTC
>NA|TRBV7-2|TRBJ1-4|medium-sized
CASSLFGTNEKLFF
TGTGCCAGCAGCTTATTTGGAACTAATGAAAAACTGTTTTTT
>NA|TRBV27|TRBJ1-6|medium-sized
CASSRDGLSSYNSPLHF
TGTGCCAGCAGTAGGGACGGCCTGAGCTCCTATAATTCACCCCTCCACTTT
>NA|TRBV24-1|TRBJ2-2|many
CATSFTPAGTGELFF
TGTGCCACCAGTTTCACCCCCGCAGGCACCGGGGAGCTGTTTTTT
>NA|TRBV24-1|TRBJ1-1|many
CATSDILRGEAFF
TGTGCCACCAGTGATATTCTTAGGGGTGAAGCTTTCTTT
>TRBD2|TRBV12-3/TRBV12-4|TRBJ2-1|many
CASTDTSGSYNEQFF
TGTGCCAGCACCGATACTAGCGGATCCTACAATGAGCAGTTCTTC
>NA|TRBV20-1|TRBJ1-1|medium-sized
CSAERVRGTEAFF
TGCAGTGCAGAACGCGTCCGAGGGACTGAAGCTTTCTTT
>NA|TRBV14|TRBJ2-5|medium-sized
CASSGGETQYF
TGTGCCAGCAGCGGGGGAGAGACCCAGTACTTC
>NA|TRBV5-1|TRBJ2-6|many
CASSADRVLFSGANVLTF
TGCGCCAGCAGCGCTGACCGGGTCCTATTTTCTGGGGCCAACGTCCTGACTTTC
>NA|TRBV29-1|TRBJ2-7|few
CSVDEGYEQYF
TGCAGCGTTGATGAGGGGTACGAGCAGTACTTC
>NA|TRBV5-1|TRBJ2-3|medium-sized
CASSLGAGYTDTQYF
TGCGCCAGCAGCTTGGGGGCGGGGTACACAGATACGCAGTATTTT
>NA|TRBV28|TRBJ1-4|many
CASTLGAATNEKLFF
TGTGCCAGCACTCTGGGGGCTGCAACTAATGAAAAACTGTTTTTT
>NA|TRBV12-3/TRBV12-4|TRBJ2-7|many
CASGPRQSAYEQYF
TGTGCCAGCGGGCCAAGACAGTCAGCTTACGAGCAGTACTTC
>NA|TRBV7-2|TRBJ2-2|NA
CASSREGQILTGELFF
TGTGCCAGCAGCCGTGAAGGTCAGATTCTCACCGGGGAGCTGTTTTTT
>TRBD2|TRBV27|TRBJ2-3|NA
CASSSGRAGDTQYF
TGTGCCAGCAGTTCCGGGAGGGCCGGGGATACGCAGTATTTT
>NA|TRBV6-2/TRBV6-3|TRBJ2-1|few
CASSYPNEQFF
TGTGCCAGCAGTTATCCAAATGAGCAGTTCTTC
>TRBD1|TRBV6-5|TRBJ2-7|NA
CASQARTGYHLGYEQYF
TGTGCCAGTCAGGCCAGGACAGGCTACCACCTCGGCTACGAGCAGTACTTC
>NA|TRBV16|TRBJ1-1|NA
CASSPTNTEAFF
TGTGCCAGCAGCCCTACGAACACTGAAGCTTTCTTT
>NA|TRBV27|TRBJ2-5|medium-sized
CASSPGRGRETQYF
TGTGCCAGCAGTCCGGGACGGGGCCGGGAGACCCAGTACTTC
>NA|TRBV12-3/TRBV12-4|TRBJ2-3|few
CASSFSSGTDTQYF
TGTGCCAGCAGTTTTAGTAGCGGCACAGATACGCAGTATTTT
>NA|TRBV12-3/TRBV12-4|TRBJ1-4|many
CASSFSSSLRATNEKLFF
TGTGCCAGCAGTTTTAGTTCTTCGCTGAGGGCAACTAATGAAAAACTGTTTTTT
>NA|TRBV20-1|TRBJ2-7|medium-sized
CSASGGTYEQYF
TGCAGTGCTAGCGGAGGGACCTACGAGCAGTACTTC
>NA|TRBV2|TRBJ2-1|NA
CASSIPSVQFF
TGTGCCAGCAGTATCCCTAGCGTTCAGTTCTTC
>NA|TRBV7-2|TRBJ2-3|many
CASSLSKTADTQYF
TGTGCCAGCAGCCTTAGTAAGACTGCAGATACGCAGTATTTT
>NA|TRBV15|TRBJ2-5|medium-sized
CATSRDGPFAGGTETQYF
TGTGCCACCAGCAGAGATGGCCCTTTTGCGGGTGGCACAGAGACCCAGTACTTC
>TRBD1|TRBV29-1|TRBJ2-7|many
CSVEDRQGPTYEQYF
TGCAGCGTTGAAGACCGACAGGGCCCTACCTACGAGCAGTACTTC
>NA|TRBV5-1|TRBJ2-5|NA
CASRDQETQYF
TGCGCCAGCAGGGACCAAGAGACCCAGTACTTC
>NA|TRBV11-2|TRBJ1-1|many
CASSLVNFVTEAFF
TGTGCCAGCAGCTTAGTTAATTTCGTCACTGAAGCTTTCTTT
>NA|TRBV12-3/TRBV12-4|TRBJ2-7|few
CASSTQGYEQYF
TGTGCCAGCAGTACACAGGGATACGAGCAGTACTTC
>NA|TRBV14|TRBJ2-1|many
CASSQENTVFYYNEQFF
TGTGCCAGCAGCCAAGAGAATACCGTTTTCTACTACAATGAGCAGTTCTTC
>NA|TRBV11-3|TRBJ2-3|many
CASSQGPDTQYF
TGTGCCAGCAGTCAGGGTCCCGATACGCAGTATTTT
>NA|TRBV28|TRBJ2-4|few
CASRQGGLAKNIQYF
TGTGCCAGCCGCCAGGGAGGACTAGCCAAAAACATTCAGTACTTC
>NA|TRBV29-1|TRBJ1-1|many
CSVVPGGGTEAFF
TGCAGCGTGGTGCCCGGGGGGGGCACTGAAGCTTTCTTT
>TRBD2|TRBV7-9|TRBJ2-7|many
CASSLASREGEQYF
TGTGCCAGCAGCTTAGCGAGCCGGGAGGGCGAGCAGTACTTC
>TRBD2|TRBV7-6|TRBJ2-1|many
CASSLSGRGRSSYNEQFF
TGTGCCAGCAGCCTTTCAGGGAGGGGCCGAAGCTCCTACAATGAGCAGTTCTTC
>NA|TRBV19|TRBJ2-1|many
CASKNGGWNEQFF
TGTGCCAGTAAGAATGGGGGCTGGAATGAGCAGTTCTTC
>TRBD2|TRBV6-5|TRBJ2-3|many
CASRTGLAGMDTQYF
TGTGCCAGCAGGACGGGACTAGCGGGGATGGATACGCAGTATTTT
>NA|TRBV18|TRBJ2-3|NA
CASSPGGASTDTQYF
TGTGCCAGCTCACCAGGCGGAGCTAGCACAGATACGCAGTATTTT